Described below is a single T cell receptor (beta chain) sequence and its context. The antigen is undetermined. The data are from a study of T cell responses to AZD1222 COVID-19 vaccine. Overall study context: Pooled together were second doses at about 4 or about 12 weeks. Study results and caveats: Spike regions recognized by vaccine-associated CD4 TCRs spanned the protein, led by 160-218 and 743-854. Nearly half of spike-specific TCRs reportedly target unmutated variant regions. White British ancestry dominated among donors, who included more females, and clonal diversity was possibly underestimated.

Germline CDR1 and CDR2: MDHEN and SYDVKM. This CDR3 contains 15 residues. V was clipped by 6 bases and J by 4 bases; unmatched bases: 8. Profiling relied on immunoSEQ multiplex PCR, and the TCRdb table lists in-frame clones only, not all of them. This sample has just over 150,000 clones, with about nine tenths found just once. This clonotype originated in an adult in good health. The material sequenced was peripheral blood, taken on day 0 of AZD1222 vaccination. The genes are TRBV28 and TRBJ2-7; 11 nucleotides line up with TRBD2. The CDR3 is CASSPPGTSGYEQYF. The CDR3 nucleotides are TGTGCCAGCAGCCCCCCCGGGACTAGCGGATACGAGCAGTACTTC.